This is a list of T cell receptor beta chains from one sample in a study of blood T cells in healthy people across ages. TCRdb re-called the 5' RACE reads with MiXCR, one entry per CDR3 protein. This table has about 780,000 distinct CDR3 sequences, around 24% appearing once. These data were also filed under a second study, of T cells of mothers and their children.

Sequenced input: blood. The source of these receptors is a boy younger than 18 in good health. CDR3s include the opening cysteine and the closing phenylalanine or tryptophan. Fields, in order: J gene, clone size, V gene, D gene, CDR3 DNA, CDR3 protein. D genes are given only for firm matches. Rows give clone size only sometimes, using once, few, many, or a class for an expanded clone.

J: TRBJ1-5; size: few; V: TRBV28; D: TRBD1; DNA: TGTGCCAGCAGTATTGGACAGGGCATCCTTTATAGCAATCAGCCCCAGCATTTT; CDR3: CASSIGQGILYSNQPQHF
J: TRBJ1-2; size: few; V: TRBV5-1; D: .; DNA: TGCGCCAGTGGAGGGGGGATCTATGGCTACACCTTC; CDR3: CASGGGIYGYTF
J: TRBJ2-1; size: .; V: TRBV20-1; D: TRBD2; DNA: TGCAGTGCTAGAGGGGGGGGTGAGCAGTTCTTC; CDR3: CSARGGGEQFF
J: TRBJ2-6; size: .; V: TRBV21-1; D: .; DNA: TGTGCCAGCAGCAGCCCGGGACTTCTCTCTGGGGCCAACGTCCTGACTTTC; CDR3: CASSSPGLLSGANVLTF
J: TRBJ1-2; size: .; V: TRBV5-4; D: TRBD1; DNA: TGTGCCAGCAGCGCCGGGACAGGGGCGGAAGGCTACACCTTC; CDR3: CASSAGTGAEGYTF
J: TRBJ2-2; size: .; V: TRBV5-1; D: .; DNA: TGCGCCAGCAGACCACCAGAAACCGGGGAGCTGTTTTTT; CDR3: CASRPPETGELFF
J: TRBJ1-5; size: .; V: TRBV27; D: .; DNA: TGTGCCAGCAGTTTAGGAGGGAAGGATGTGGCCCAGCATTTT; CDR3: CASSLGGKDVAQHF
J: TRBJ2-1; size: .; V: TRBV5-1; D: TRBD1; DNA: TGCGCCAGCAGCGATAGGACAGGGGGCGGTGAGCAGTTCTTC; CDR3: CASSDRTGGGEQFF
J: TRBJ1-1; size: .; V: TRBV7-3; D: .; DNA: TGTGCCAGCAGCTTAAGTGGAGGGTCAGAGACTGAAGCTTTCTTT; CDR3: CASSLSGGSETEAFF
J: TRBJ1-5; size: .; V: TRBV20-1; D: TRBD1; DNA: TGCAGTGCTAAGGACAGGGGGAATCAGCCCCAGCATTTT; CDR3: CSAKDRGNQPQHF
J: TRBJ2-5; size: many; V: TRBV28; D: .; DNA: TGTGCCAGCAGCTTACTTCGGGAGACCCAGTACTTC; CDR3: CASSLLRETQYF
J: TRBJ1-5; size: few; V: TRBV2; D: .; DNA: TGTGCCAGCAGTGAGCAGGGCCCAAATCAGCCCCAGCATTTT; CDR3: CASSEQGPNQPQHF
J: TRBJ2-1; size: few; V: TRBV30; D: TRBD2; DNA: TGTGCCTGGAGTCCATGGGGGGGAAACTACAATGAGCAGTTCTTC; CDR3: CAWSPWGGNYNEQFF
J: TRBJ1-2; size: .; V: TRBV7-2; D: .; DNA: TGTGCCAGCAGCTTAGCGCTGGAGACAATCCAAGCTAACTATGGCTACACCTTC; CDR3: CASSLALETIQANYGYTF
J: TRBJ1-5; size: few; V: TRBV2; D: TRBD1; DNA: TGTGCCAGCAGTTTGGATCGGGACAGGGTACAGCCCCAGCATTTT; CDR3: CASSLDRDRVQPQHF
J: TRBJ2-1; size: .; V: TRBV24-1; D: .; DNA: TGTGCCACCAGTGATTTGCAAGCAGGGCACTCCTACAATGAGCAGTTCTTC; CDR3: CATSDLQAGHSYNEQFF
J: TRBJ2-5; size: .; V: TRBV5-1; D: TRBD1; DNA: TGCGCCAGCAGCTTGGACGTGGCAGGGGGTGGAGAGACCCAGTACTTC; CDR3: CASSLDVAGGGETQYF
J: TRBJ2-7; size: few; V: TRBV5-5; D: .; DNA: TGTGCCAGCAGCTTGGCCTTAGGGGTAGCCTACGAGCAGTACTTC; CDR3: CASSLALGVAYEQYF
J: TRBJ2-3; size: few; V: TRBV5-1; D: TRBD2; DNA: TGCGCCAGCAGCTTCGCGTATAGTGGGGGGGGAGAGGATACGCAGTATTTT; CDR3: CASSFAYSGGGEDTQYF
J: TRBJ1-4; size: .; V: TRBV12-3/TRBV12-4; D: TRBD1; DNA: TGTGCCAGCAGCTGGGACAGGCCGGCGCTGGGGGCTAATGAAAAACTGTTTTTT; CDR3: CASSWDRPALGANEKLFF
J: TRBJ2-5; size: few; V: TRBV12-3/TRBV12-4; D: .; DNA: TGTGCCAGCAGCCCGGGTCAGGGTCAGGCAGAGACCCAGTACTTC; CDR3: CASSPGQGQAETQYF
J: TRBJ2-1; size: few; V: TRBV6-5; D: TRBD1; DNA: TGTGCCAGCAGTTATGGGACAGGAGAATACAATGAGCAGTTCTTC; CDR3: CASSYGTGEYNEQFF
J: TRBJ2-7; size: few; V: TRBV10-1; D: TRBD2; DNA: TGCGCCAGCAGTGACCGACTAGCGGGCCTGTACGAGCAGTACTTC; CDR3: CASSDRLAGLYEQYF
J: TRBJ2-7; size: .; V: TRBV19; D: TRBD1; DNA: TGTGCCAGTAGTAGAGAACGACAGGGGGCCGACGAGCAGTACTTC; CDR3: CASSRERQGADEQYF
J: TRBJ2-1; size: few; V: TRBV29-1; D: .; DNA: TGCAGCGTTGGGGCAGGGAGAAACAATGAGCAGTTCTTC; CDR3: CSVGAGRNNEQFF
J: TRBJ2-7; size: many; V: TRBV2; D: TRBD1; DNA: TGTGCCAGGGGGGACAGGGGGTACGAGCAGTACTTC; CDR3: CARGDRGYEQYF
J: TRBJ2-1; size: few; V: TRBV7-9; D: .; DNA: TGTGCCAGCAGCTTAGTTGGCACCTTGGGCAATGAGCAGTTCTTC; CDR3: CASSLVGTLGNEQFF
J: TRBJ2-5; size: .; V: TRBV9; D: .; DNA: TGTGCCAGCAGCGCCTACGGGACCCAGTACTTC; CDR3: CASSAYGTQYF
J: TRBJ1-2; size: few; V: TRBV7-2; D: .; DNA: TGTGCCAGCAGCTTAGGGGACGGCGTGGGGTATGGCTACACCTTC; CDR3: CASSLGDGVGYGYTF
J: TRBJ2-2; size: .; V: TRBV20-1; D: TRBD1; DNA: TGCAGTGCTTCCCGGGACAGGGGGCCCACCGGGGAGCTGTTTTTT; CDR3: CSASRDRGPTGELFF
J: TRBJ2-1; size: .; V: TRBV2; D: .; DNA: TGTGCCAGCAGTCCTCGTCCCGGGACGGGGAACAATGAGCAGTTCTTC; CDR3: CASSPRPGTGNNEQFF
J: TRBJ2-7; size: .; V: TRBV2; D: TRBD2; DNA: TGTGCCAGCTTCCGGACTAGCAACGAGCAGTACTTC; CDR3: CASFRTSNEQYF
J: TRBJ1-5; size: .; V: TRBV6-6; D: .; DNA: TGTGCCAGCAGCCCAGGGGACACGACCCAGCATTTT; CDR3: CASSPGDTTQHF